One and the same sample provided the 3 T cell receptor beta chains below, sequenced in a study of blood T cell repertoires in COVID-19. Clones were read by immunoSEQ multiplex PCR, and TCRdb kept only the in-frame ones, dropping some. The data hold 270,000 or so clones, with about nine tenths observed a single time. The sample taken for sequencing was peripheral blood. The receptors here all came from a woman under 40 with COVID-19, enrolled during active disease.

The chain recombines TRBV5-1 with TRBJ2-6, with D possibly being TRBD2 (5 bases). Germline CDR1 SGHRS, CDR2 YFSETQ. This CDR3 comprises 17 residues. V lost 0 bases, J lost 1 base, and 11 bases lay in between. Here the CDR3 reads CASSLDAPGSGANVLTF. The CDR3 DNA follows: TGCGCCAGCAGCTTGGATGCCCCGGGATCTGGGGCCAACGTCCTGACTTTC.

The chain joins TRBV4-2 to TRBJ2-5; 7 bases map to TRBD2. The length of the CDR3 is 16 residues. Per the germline V gene, CDR1 is LGHNA and CDR2 is YNFKEQ. The V segment lost 4 bases and the J segment 2 bases; nucleotides outside the gene matches: 10. CDR3 DNA: TGTGCCAGCAGCCCCAAAGGGCTAGCGGATCAAGAGACCCAGTACTTC. Residues: CASSPKGLADQETQYF.

This sequence joins TRBV12-3 or TRBV12-4 and TRBJ2-2; no definite D call. V lost 6 bases and J 4 bases, leaving 6 bases between the germline ends. The CDR3 totals 12 residues. CDR3 sequence (DNA): TGTGCCAGCAGCAGTATCACCGGGGAGCTGTTTTTT. As protein: CASSSITGELFF.